Below, one T cell receptor beta chain is given with its context. CDR3 length: 14 amino acids. Germline V CDR1 and CDR2: MGHDK, SYGVNS. J was trimmed by 5 bases and V by 8 bases; bases with no gene match: 7. This entry belongs to a study of breast tumors, draining lymph nodes, adjacent tissues. MiXCR was run by TCRdb on the multiplex PCR reads, yielding one entry per CDR3 protein. The sample lists around 290,000 distinct CDR3 sequences; around 30% were seen once. The lymph nodes were axillary draining lymph nodes from breast cancer patients. The specimen sequenced was axillary lymph node tissue. This sequence originates from a female donor with breast cancer. Some clones in this sample may be carry-over from other donors' samples. The V gene is TRBV25-1, the J gene TRBJ2-1; 9 bases align to TRBD1. The CDR3, as DNA: TGTGCCAGCTTAGGACAGGGGCTCCACAATGAGCAGTTCTTC. Translated, it gives CASLGQGLHNEQFF.